This is a list of T cell receptor beta chains from one sample in a study of T cells after yellow fever vaccination. TCRdb re-called the 5' RACE reads through MiXCR, storing one row per CDR3 protein. The sample lists a few hundred thousand distinct CDR3 sequences; 6.8% were seen once. The specimen comprised PBMCs, sampled roughly 46 days after the first yellow fever vaccination. These TCRs come from a man younger than 35 who received the YFV17D yellow fever vaccine. The CDR3 runs from the conserved cysteine through the conserved F or W. The D gene is left open where the match is weak. Only part of the rows carry a size: once, few, many, or a class if the clone is expanded.

TRBJ2-1 TRBD2 TRBV5-1 - CASSLESGRGNEQFF TGCGCCAGCAGCTTGGAGTCAGGGCGGGGGAATGAGCAGTTCTTC
TRBJ1-3 - TRBV4-1 few CASSDPGRALGNTIYF TGCGCCAGCAGCGATCCGGGCCGAGCATTAGGAAACACCATATATTTT
TRBJ2-2 - TRBV27 few CASSLSRQPGELFF TGTGCCAGCAGTTTATCGAGGCAGCCCGGGGAGCTGTTTTTT
TRBJ2-5 - TRBV24-1 few CATSDTGSETQYF TGTGCCACCAGTGATACAGGGTCAGAGACCCAGTACTTC
TRBJ1-6 - TRBV6-1 few CASSVDGGNSPLHF TGTGCCAGCAGTGTCGACGGGGGCAATTCACCCCTCCACTTT
TRBJ2-3 TRBD1 TRBV6-1 few CATITGGGDTQYF TGTGCCACCATAACAGGGGGCGGAGATACGCAGTATTTT
TRBJ1-1 - TRBV10-3 few CAISESIVWRVNTEAFF TGTGCCATCAGTGAGTCGATAGTTTGGCGGGTGAACACTGAAGCTTTCTTT
TRBJ1-1 - TRBV7-2 few CASSLGPGPAPPAFF TGTGCCAGCAGCCTTGGGCCGGGCCCCGCTCCTCCAGCTTTCTTT
TRBJ2-7 TRBD1 TRBV4-1 once CASSGAGTAYEQYF TGCGCCAGCAGCGGAGCCGGGACAGCTTACGAGCAGTACTTC
TRBJ2-3 TRBD2 TRBV5-4 many CASRPSGGASDTQYF TGTGCCAGCAGACCTAGCGGGGGGGCAAGTGATACGCAGTATTTT
TRBJ2-3 - TRBV5-6 - CASSFDGGRADTQYF TGTGCCAGCAGCTTCGACGGGGGAAGGGCAGATACGCAGTATTTT
TRBJ1-1 TRBD1 TRBV6-5 - CASSYGGQGTNTEAFF TGTGCCAGCAGTTATGGTGGACAGGGCACGAACACTGAAGCTTTCTTT
TRBJ1-5 TRBD1 TRBV7-2 - CASADRAHSNQPQHF TGTGCCAGCGCGGACAGGGCCCATAGCAATCAGCCCCAGCATTTT
TRBJ1-3 - TRBV12-3/TRBV12-4 - CASSPAGNTIYF TGTGCCAGCAGTCCTGCGGGAAACACCATATATTTT
TRBJ2-3 - TRBV29-1 few CSVDRVSTDTQYF TGCAGCGTTGACAGGGTGAGCACAGATACGCAGTATTTT
TRBJ2-5 TRBD2 TRBV4-1 many CASSQTGGDTGETQYF TGCGCCAGCAGCCAAACCGGGGGGGATACGGGAGAGACCCAGTACTTC
TRBJ2-2 TRBD2 TRBV7-2 few CASTKRGRTGELFF TGTGCCAGCACCAAGCGGGGCCGGACCGGGGAGCTGTTTTTT
TRBJ1-6 TRBD1 TRBV4-1 many CASSQAGQILLSYNSPLHF TGCGCCAGCAGCCAAGCGGGACAGATCCTTCTTTCCTATAATTCACCCCTCCACTTT
TRBJ2-3 - TRBV3-1 many CASSQATGGTDTQYF TGTGCCAGCAGCCAAGCCACTGGGGGCACAGATACGCAGTATTTT
TRBJ2-2 - TRBV7-6 few CASSTEGGGELFF TGTGCCAGCAGCACCGAGGGAGGCGGGGAGCTGTTTTTT
TRBJ1-2 TRBD1 TRBV5-1 few CASSLAQGEGYTF TGCGCCAGCAGCTTGGCCCAGGGGGAAGGCTACACCTTC
TRBJ2-2 - TRBV7-3 many CASSLLSWGTGELFF TGTGCCAGCAGCTTACTTTCGTGGGGCACCGGGGAGCTGTTTTTT
TRBJ2-5 - TRBV5-1 - CASSLVLAYQETQYF TGCGCCAGCAGCTTGGTCCTAGCGTACCAAGAGACCCAGTACTTC
TRBJ2-5 - TRBV5-1 many CASSLAGGGQETQYF TGCGCCAGCAGCTTGGCCGGAGGGGGACAAGAGACCCAGTACTTC
TRBJ1-5 - TRBV13 few CASSLGHEGQPQHF TGTGCCAGCAGCTTGGGCCATGAAGGTCAGCCCCAGCATTTT
TRBJ2-1 - TRBV6-1 few CASRLPPQVEQFF TGTGCCAGCAGACTGCCACCCCAGGTAGAGCAGTTCTTC
TRBJ2-7 TRBD2 TRBV7-9 few CASSSQGLAVPEQYF TGTGCCAGCAGCTCCCAGGGACTAGCGGTCCCCGAGCAGTACTTC
TRBJ1-5 - TRBV15 - CATSRVGNSNQPQHF TGTGCCACCAGCAGGGTCGGCAATAGCAATCAGCCCCAGCATTTT
TRBJ2-3 TRBD1 TRBV7-2 few CASSFTGVTDTQYF TGTGCCAGCAGCTTCACAGGGGTCACAGATACGCAGTATTTT
TRBJ2-7 TRBD1 TRBV29-1 many CSVGPGGIHEQYF TGCAGCGTTGGCCCAGGGGGCATCCACGAGCAGTACTTC
TRBJ2-1 TRBD2 TRBV27 many CASSLRRGDSYNEQFF TGTGCCAGCAGTTTACGGCGGGGGGATTCCTACAATGAGCAGTTCTTC
TRBJ2-5 TRBD1 TRBV12-3/TRBV12-4 - CASRNSGQGAKTQYF TGTGCCAGCAGGAACTCGGGACAGGGGGCGAAGACCCAGTACTTC
TRBJ2-3 - TRBV12-3/TRBV12-4 many CASSLYSRTDTQYF TGTGCCAGCAGTTTGTACAGTCGCACAGATACGCAGTATTTT
TRBJ1-6 - TRBV27 many CASGLNSPLHF TGTGCCAGCGGCCTCAATTCACCCCTCCACTTT
TRBJ1-5 - TRBV29-1 - CSVEEGQKYNNQPQHF TGCAGCGTTGAAGAAGGTCAGAAGTATAACAATCAGCCCCAGCATTTT